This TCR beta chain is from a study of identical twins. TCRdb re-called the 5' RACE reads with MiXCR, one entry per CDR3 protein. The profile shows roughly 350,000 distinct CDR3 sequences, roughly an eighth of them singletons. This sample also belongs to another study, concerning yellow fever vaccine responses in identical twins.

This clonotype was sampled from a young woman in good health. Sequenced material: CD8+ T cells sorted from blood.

The CDR3 reads CASSPYKNTGELFF. The DNA of the CDR3 is TGTGCCAGCAGTCCGTACAAGAACACCGGGGAGCTGTTTTTT. The chain recombines TRBV28 with TRBJ2-2; D uncertain. Germline V CDR1 and CDR2: MDHEN, SYDVKM. V was pared by 5 bases and J by 1 base, with 8 bases between. The CDR3 spans 14 residues. Complete variable domain (other parts from reference TRBV28 and TRBJ2-2): DVKVTQSSRYLVKRTGEKVFLECVQDMDHENMFWYRQDPGLGLRLIYFSYDVKMKEKGDIPEGYSVSREKKERFSLILESASTNQTSMYLCASSPYKNTGELFFGEGSRLTVL.